These T cell receptor beta chains were read from a single sample in a study of T cell responses to AZD1222 COVID-19 vaccine. Some clones are missing from TCRdb's copy, which holds only in-frame ones; the method was immunoSEQ multiplex PCR. The sample lists approximately 89,000 clones; 90% to 95% were seen once. Sample: peripheral blood, taken 28 days after the second AZD1222 dose. The receptor set was obtained from an adult who received the AZD1222 COVID-19 vaccine. The CDR3 runs from the conserved cysteine through the conserved F or W. The D gene is left open where the match is weak. A clone size is listed for some rows: how often the clone was seen (once, few, many), or a class if it is expanded.

TRBV7-3	-	TRBJ2-2	-	TGTGCCAGCAGCTTAACAGCGAACACCGGGGAGCTGTTTTTT	CASSLTANTGELFF
TRBV14	-	TRBJ1-3	once	TGTGCGACCCGGATTAGCTCTGGAAACACCATATATTTT	CATRISSGNTIYF
TRBV18	TRBD2	TRBJ2-3	-	TGTGCCGGGGCGACTAGCGTTACAGATACGCAGTATTTT	CAGATSVTDTQYF
TRBV30	TRBD1	TRBJ1-5	-	TGTGCCTGGAGTCCCTCGGACAGGAACAATCAGCCCCAGCATTTT	CAWSPSDRNNQPQHF
TRBV3-1/TRBV3-2	-	TRBJ2-3	-	TGTGCCAGCAGCCAACGGACTTATACGCAGTATTTT	CASSQRTYTQYF
TRBV6-5	-	TRBJ1-1	-	TGTGCCAGCAGGAGAGTCACTGAAGCTTTCTTT	CASRRVTEAFF
TRBV6-5	-	TRBJ1-5	-	TGTGCCAGCAGACAACAGGGAGTCGGCAATCAGCCCCAGCATTTT	CASRQQGVGNQPQHF
TRBV18	-	TRBJ2-1	-	TGTGCCAGCTCACCAGGAGCCTCCTACAATGAGCAGTTCTTC	CASSPGASYNEQFF
TRBV9	TRBD2	TRBJ2-7	-	TGTGCCAGCAGCGTAGTTGCTAGCGGGAGGCTTGCCTACGAGCAGTACTTC	CASSVVASGRLAYEQYF
TRBV25-1	TRBD1	TRBJ1-2	-	TGTGCCAGCACTCCAAAAGGGGCAGGGGGTAACTATGGCTACACCTTC	CASTPKGAGGNYGYTF
TRBV29-1	-	TRBJ1-1	once	TGCAGCGTTGTACGGCAGTTGAACACTGAAGCTTTCTTT	CSVVRQLNTEAFF
TRBV6-5	-	TRBJ1-2	-	TGTGCCAGCAGGGCAAGAAAAAGCGGCGGCTACACCTTC	CASRARKSGGYTF
TRBV7-9	-	TRBJ2-4	-	TGTGCCAGCAGCCTAACGGGGGGCCTAGCGGCCAAAAACATTCAGTACTTC	CASSLTGGLAAKNIQYF
TRBV9	TRBD2	TRBJ2-1	-	TGTGCCAGCAGCGCACGACTAGCGGGAGGTTCCTACAATGAGCAGTTCTTC	CASSARLAGGSYNEQFF
TRBV19	TRBD2	TRBJ2-1	-	TGTGCCAGTAGTATAACTAGCGGGATTTACAATGAGCAGTTCTTC	CASSITSGIYNEQFF
TRBV28	-	TRBJ1-5	-	TGTGCCAGCAGTGACAGCGCCCTTGGTCGCAATCAGCCCCAGCATTTT	CASSDSALGRNQPQHF
TRBV6-6	-	TRBJ1-2	few	TGTGCCAGCAGTTACTCGGGGGGAAGGGATGGCTACACCTTC	CASSYSGGRDGYTF
TRBV4-1	-	TRBJ2-7	-	TGCGCCAGCAGCCAAGATCGGCAGAGCTCCTACGAGCAGTACTTC	CASSQDRQSSYEQYF
TRBV21-1	-	TRBJ1-3	-	TGTGCCAGCAGCAAAACCGAGGGTCGCGGGACCGGGGGGCCCTCTGGAAACACCATATATTTT	CASSKTEGRGTGGPSGNTIYF
TRBV21-1	-	TRBJ2-5	-	TGTGCCAGCAGCCCACTAGCGGGGCATCGAGAGACCCAGTACTTC	CASSPLAGHRETQYF
TRBV19	-	TRBJ1-5	-	TGTGCCAGTAGCGTGTGGGTGAATCAGCCCCAGCATTTT	CASSVWVNQPQHF
TRBV6-4	TRBD1	TRBJ1-1	-	TGTGCCAGCAGTGGGGACAGACCTGAAGCTTTCTTT	CASSGDRPEAFF
TRBV6-6	-	TRBJ1-2	-	TGTGCCAGCAGCATCCGGGACTCTGTGGGCTACACCTTC	CASSIRDSVGYTF
TRBV15	-	TRBJ2-7	-	TGTGCCACCAGCAGAGATGACAGGAGCTCCTACGAGCAGTACTTC	CATSRDDRSSYEQYF
TRBV10-3	-	TRBJ1-1	-	TGTGCCATCAGTGTTGGCAGGGACACTGAAGCTTTCTTT	CAISVGRDTEAFF
TRBV5-5	-	TRBJ2-7	-	TGTGCCAGCAGCTTGGGGGGTATCGGCTCCTACGAGCAGTACTTC	CASSLGGIGSYEQYF
TRBV3-1/TRBV3-2	-	TRBJ1-1	-	TGTGCCAGCAGCCCAACCTCCTTAATCGGGAACACTGAAGCTTTCTTT	CASSPTSLIGNTEAFF
TRBV12-3/TRBV12-4	-	TRBJ1-1	-	TGTGCCAGCAGTTTACGGACGGACACTGAAGCTTTCTTT	CASSLRTDTEAFF